Listed below are T cell receptor beta chains from one sample, sequenced in a study of shared clonotypes between healthy human individuals. The protocol was immunoSEQ multiplex PCR, while the TCRdb copy is restricted to in-frame clones and leaves out a portion. The table has around 2.5 million clones, roughly 93% seen once. Specimen: naive CD4+ T cells from PBMCs. Receptor source: a man aged 18 to 30 in good health. Some clones in this sample may be carry-over from other donors' samples. Each CDR3 is given with its conserved first and last residue. D genes are given only for firm matches. Clone size, where shown, is once, few, many, or a class for clones that have expanded.

v_gene,abundance,j_gene,d_gene,CDR3nt,CDR3aa
TRBV7-2,NA,TRBJ2-3,TRBD2,TGTGCCAGCAGACTAGCGGGCGTCAGCACAGATACGCAGTATTTT,CASRLAGVSTDTQYF
TRBV29-1,NA,TRBJ1-1,NA,TGCAGCGTTGCCACCGTGGTCCGGGGCTACACTGAAGCTTTCTTT,CSVATVVRGYTEAFF
TRBV5-1,NA,TRBJ2-3,TRBD2,TGCGCCAGCAGCTTACCGGGAGGGGATACGCAGTATTTT,CASSLPGGDTQYF
TRBV18,once,TRBJ1-1,NA,TGTGCCAGCTCACAAACCGGACGGGAGCTGAACACTGAAGCTTTCTTT,CASSQTGRELNTEAFF
TRBV28,few,TRBJ1-5,NA,TGTGCCAGCAGCCCAGGTGGGAGCAATCAGCCCCAGCATTTT,CASSPGGSNQPQHF
TRBV15,NA,TRBJ2-7,NA,TGTGCCACCAGCAGAGCGCCAGTCAGTCAACGGTACTTC,CATSRAPVSQRYF
TRBV6-5,NA,TRBJ2-1,TRBD1,TGTGCCAGCGCGGACAGGAACAATGAGCAGTTCTTC,CASADRNNEQFF
TRBV5-4,NA,TRBJ2-5,TRBD1,TGTGCCAGCAGCAAAGACAGGGGGGGAGCTCAAGAGACCCAGTACTTC,CASSKDRGGAQETQYF
TRBV12-5,NA,TRBJ1-1,TRBD1,TGTGCTAGTGGCATTACAGGGGGCGGCCCAGGCGGAAGGGCTGAAGCTTTCTTT,CASGITGGGPGGRAEAFF
TRBV19,NA,TRBJ2-5,NA,TGTGCCAGTAGTCTTAAATACGGCCTCCAAGAGACCCAGTACTTC,CASSLKYGLQETQYF
TRBV6-5,NA,TRBJ1-2,NA,TGTGCCAGCAGACTGTGGACGGGATCGAACTATGGCTACACCTTC,CASRLWTGSNYGYTF
TRBV5-4,NA,TRBJ1-1,NA,TGTGCCAGCAGCTTGTGGGCGGGGACTGAAGCTTTCTTT,CASSLWAGTEAFF
TRBV6-1,few,TRBJ2-1,TRBD1,TGTGCCAGCAGTGATCGGCAGGGGGCTAATGAGCAGTTCTTC,CASSDRQGANEQFF
TRBV9,once,TRBJ2-1,NA,TGTGCCAGCAGCGTAGATTACGGGAGATCCTACAATGAGCAGTTCTTC,CASSVDYGRSYNEQFF
TRBV28,NA,TRBJ2-2,TRBD1,TGTGCCAGCAGCATAACAGGGGGCACCGGGGAGCTGTTTTTT,CASSITGGTGELFF
TRBV7-9,few,TRBJ1-5,NA,TGTGCCAGCAGCTTAGAAGGTCGCCAGCCCCAGCATTTT,CASSLEGRQPQHF
TRBV5-1,NA,TRBJ2-7,NA,TGCGCCAGCAGCTTACGGCTCCGCTCCTACGAGCAGTACTTC,CASSLRLRSYEQYF
TRBV5-4,NA,TRBJ1-6,NA,TGTGCCAGCAGCTTTGGACAGACGAATTCACCCCTCCACTTT,CASSFGQTNSPLHF
TRBV5-1,NA,TRBJ1-2,TRBD1,TGCGCCAGCAGCTTGGCCCCGGGACAGACTACTAACTATGGCTACACCTTC,CASSLAPGQTTNYGYTF
TRBV2,NA,TRBJ2-1,NA,TGTGCCAGCGCGGATGGGGATGGAGGGTCCAATGAGCAGTTCTTC,CASADGDGGSNEQFF
TRBV5-4,NA,TRBJ2-7,TRBD1,TGTGCCAGCAGCTTGGGGGGGACAGGGGGCCCCTACGAGCAGTACTTC,CASSLGGTGGPYEQYF
TRBV4-2,NA,TRBJ2-3,NA,TGTGCCAGCAGCCGAGAAGCGGCAGGACCACCCACCGATACGCAGTATTTT,CASSREAAGPPTDTQYF
TRBV9,NA,TRBJ1-4,NA,TGTGCCAGCAGCGACCAAGGAAAACTGTTTTTT,CASSDQGKLFF
TRBV9,NA,TRBJ1-1,TRBD1,TGTGCCAGCAGCGCTACAGGGGGCCAAGCTTTCTTT,CASSATGGQAFF
TRBV7-3,NA,TRBJ1-1,NA,TGTGCCAGCAGCTTACTCCCCGCGGGGAGCGACACTGAAGCTTTCTTT,CASSLLPAGSDTEAFF
TRBV7-3,NA,TRBJ2-3,NA,TGTGCCAGCAGCTTATCGCAAGCAGATACGCAGTATTTT,CASSLSQADTQYF
TRBV19,NA,TRBJ1-3,TRBD1,TGTGCCAGTAGTACCCGGGACAGTCCCACTGGAAACACCATATATTTT,CASSTRDSPTGNTIYF
TRBV9,NA,TRBJ2-7,NA,TGTGCCAGCAGCGTAGGTGGCGGACCCTCCCCTTACGAGCAGTACTTC,CASSVGGGPSPYEQYF
TRBV27,NA,TRBJ1-1,NA,TGTGCCAGCGGTATCAGGGGTATGACTGAAGCTTTCTTT,CASGIRGMTEAFF
TRBV28,NA,TRBJ2-7,NA,TGTGCCAGCAGCCTAGGCCAAGGGAGGGAGCAGTACTTC,CASSLGQGREQYF
TRBV28,NA,TRBJ2-3,NA,TGTGCCAGCAGCCCGGGGTTTGGGGTCACAGATACGCAGTATTTT,CASSPGFGVTDTQYF
TRBV29-1,NA,TRBJ2-7,NA,TGCAGCGCCGGGACGGCTATAAACGAGCAGTACTTC,CSAGTAINEQYF
TRBV6-6,NA,TRBJ1-2,TRBD1,TGTGCCAGCGCCCCGACAGGGGAACACTATGGCTACACCTTC,CASAPTGEHYGYTF
TRBV5-1,NA,TRBJ2-1,TRBD1,TGCGCCAGCAGCCCCCATGGGGGGACAGGGACCTACAATGAGCAGTTCTTC,CASSPHGGTGTYNEQFF